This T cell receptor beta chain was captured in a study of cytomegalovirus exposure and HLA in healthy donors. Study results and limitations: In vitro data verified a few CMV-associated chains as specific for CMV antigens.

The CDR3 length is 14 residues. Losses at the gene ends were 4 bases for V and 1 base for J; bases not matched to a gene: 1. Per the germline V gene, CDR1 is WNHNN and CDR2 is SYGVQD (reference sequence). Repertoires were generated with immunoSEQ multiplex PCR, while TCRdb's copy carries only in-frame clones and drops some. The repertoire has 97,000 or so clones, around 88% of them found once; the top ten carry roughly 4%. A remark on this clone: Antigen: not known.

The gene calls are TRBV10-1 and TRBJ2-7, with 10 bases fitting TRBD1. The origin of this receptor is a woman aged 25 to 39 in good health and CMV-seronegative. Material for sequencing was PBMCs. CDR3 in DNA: TGCGCCAGCAGTGGGGACAGGGGATCCTACGAGCAGTACTTC. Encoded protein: CASSGDRGSYEQYF.